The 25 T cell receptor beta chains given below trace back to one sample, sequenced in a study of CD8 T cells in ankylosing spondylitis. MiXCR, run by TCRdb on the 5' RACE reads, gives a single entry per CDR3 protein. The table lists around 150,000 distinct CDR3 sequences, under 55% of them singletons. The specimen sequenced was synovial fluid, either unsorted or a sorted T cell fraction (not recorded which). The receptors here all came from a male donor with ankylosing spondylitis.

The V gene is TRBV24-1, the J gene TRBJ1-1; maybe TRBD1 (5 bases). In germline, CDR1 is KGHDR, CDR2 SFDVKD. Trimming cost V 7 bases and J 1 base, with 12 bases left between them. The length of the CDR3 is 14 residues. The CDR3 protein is CATRAGGSNTEAFF. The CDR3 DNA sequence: TGTGCCACCAGGGCGGGGGGATCGAACACTGAAGCTTTCTTT.

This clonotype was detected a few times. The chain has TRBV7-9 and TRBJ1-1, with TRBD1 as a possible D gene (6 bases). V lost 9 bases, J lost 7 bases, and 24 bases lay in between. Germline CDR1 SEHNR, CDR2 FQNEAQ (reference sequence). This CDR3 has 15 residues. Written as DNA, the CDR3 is TGTGCCAGTCTAAGTGATGGGGGGGCCGTACATGAAGCTTTCTTT. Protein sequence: CASLSDGGAVHEAFF.

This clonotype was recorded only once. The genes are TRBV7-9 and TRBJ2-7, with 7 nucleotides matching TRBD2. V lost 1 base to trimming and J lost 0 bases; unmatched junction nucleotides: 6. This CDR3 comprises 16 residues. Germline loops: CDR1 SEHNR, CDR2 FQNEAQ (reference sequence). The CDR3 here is CASSLGSSGDSYEQYF. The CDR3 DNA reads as TGTGCCAGCAGCTTAGGATCCAGCGGGGACTCCTACGAGCAGTACTTC.

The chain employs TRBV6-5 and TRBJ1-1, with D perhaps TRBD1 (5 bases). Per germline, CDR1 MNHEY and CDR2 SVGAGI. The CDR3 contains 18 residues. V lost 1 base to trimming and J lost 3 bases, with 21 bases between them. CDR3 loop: CASSYYARTRLGDTEAFF. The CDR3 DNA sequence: TGTGCCAGCAGTTACTACGCCCGGACTCGTTTAGGGGACACTGAAGCTTTCTTT.

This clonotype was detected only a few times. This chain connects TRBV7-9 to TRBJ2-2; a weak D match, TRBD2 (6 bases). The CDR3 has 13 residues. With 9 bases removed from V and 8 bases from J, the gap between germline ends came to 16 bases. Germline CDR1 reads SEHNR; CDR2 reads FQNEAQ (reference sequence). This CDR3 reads CASTGTVGGELFF. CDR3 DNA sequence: TGTGCCAGTACCGGGACTGTCGGAGGGGAGCTGTTTTTT. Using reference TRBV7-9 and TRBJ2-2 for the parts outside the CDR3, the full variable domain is DTGVSQNPRHKITKRGQNVTFRCDPISEHNRLYWYRQTLGQGPEFLTYFQNEAQLEKSRLLSDRFSAERPKGSFSTLEIQRTEQGDSAMYLCASTGTVGGELFFGEGSRLTVL.

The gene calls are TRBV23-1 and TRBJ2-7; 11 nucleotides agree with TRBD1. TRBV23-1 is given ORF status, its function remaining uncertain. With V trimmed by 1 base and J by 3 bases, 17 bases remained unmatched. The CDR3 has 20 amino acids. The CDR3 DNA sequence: TGCGCCAGCAGTCAATGGGGGACAGGGGGGAAGGGACCAGCTTTCTACGAGCAGTACTTC. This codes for CASSQWGTGGKGPAFYEQYF.

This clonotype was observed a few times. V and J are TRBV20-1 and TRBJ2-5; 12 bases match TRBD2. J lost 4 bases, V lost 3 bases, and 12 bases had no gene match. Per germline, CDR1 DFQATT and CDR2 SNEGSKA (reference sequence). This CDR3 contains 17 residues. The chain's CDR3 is CSASLTVMTSGRETQYF. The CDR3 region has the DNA TGCAGTGCTAGTCTCACTGTTATGACTAGCGGGAGAGAGACCCAGTACTTC.

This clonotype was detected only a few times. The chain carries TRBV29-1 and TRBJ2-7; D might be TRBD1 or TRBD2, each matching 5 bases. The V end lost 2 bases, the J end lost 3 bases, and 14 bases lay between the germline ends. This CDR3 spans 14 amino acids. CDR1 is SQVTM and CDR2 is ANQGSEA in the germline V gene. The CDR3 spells CSVELSGRDYEQYF. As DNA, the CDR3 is TGCAGCGTTGAACTCTCGGGACGAGACTACGAGCAGTACTTC.

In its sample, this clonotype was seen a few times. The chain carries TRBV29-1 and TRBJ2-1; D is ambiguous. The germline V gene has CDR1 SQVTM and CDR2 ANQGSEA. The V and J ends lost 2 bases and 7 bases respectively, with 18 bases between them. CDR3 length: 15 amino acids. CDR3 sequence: CSVEPPGRALNEQFF. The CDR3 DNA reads TGCAGCGTTGAACCCCCCGGAAGGGCGCTGAATGAGCAGTTCTTC.

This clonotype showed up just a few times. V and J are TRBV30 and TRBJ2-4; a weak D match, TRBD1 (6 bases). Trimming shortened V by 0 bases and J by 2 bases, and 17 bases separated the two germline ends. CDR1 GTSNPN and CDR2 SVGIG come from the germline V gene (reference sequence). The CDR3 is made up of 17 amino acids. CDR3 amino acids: CAWSVPQGNRTKNIQYF. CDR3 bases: TGTGCCTGGAGTGTACCTCAGGGGAATAGGACCAAAAACATTCAGTACTTC. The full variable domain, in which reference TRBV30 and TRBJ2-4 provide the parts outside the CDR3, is SQTIHQWPATLVQPVGSPLSLECTVEGTSNPNLYWYRQAAGRGLQLLFYSVGIGQISSEVPQNLSASRPQDRQFILSSKKLLLSDSGFYLCAWSVPQGNRTKNIQYFGAGTRLSVL.

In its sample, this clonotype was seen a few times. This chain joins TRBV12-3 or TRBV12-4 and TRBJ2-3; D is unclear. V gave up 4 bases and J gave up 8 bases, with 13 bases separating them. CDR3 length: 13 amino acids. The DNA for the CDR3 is TGTGCCAGCAGTTCCCCCCGGGTTAGTACGCAGTATTTT. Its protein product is CASSSPRVSTQYF.

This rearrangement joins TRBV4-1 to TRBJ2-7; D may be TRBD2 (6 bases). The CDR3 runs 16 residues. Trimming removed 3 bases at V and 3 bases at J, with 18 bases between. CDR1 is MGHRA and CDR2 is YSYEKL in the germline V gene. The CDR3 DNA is TGCGCCAGCAGCCATGGGGTTTCCGGGGGTGTCTACGAGCAGTACTTC. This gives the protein CASSHGVSGGVYEQYF.

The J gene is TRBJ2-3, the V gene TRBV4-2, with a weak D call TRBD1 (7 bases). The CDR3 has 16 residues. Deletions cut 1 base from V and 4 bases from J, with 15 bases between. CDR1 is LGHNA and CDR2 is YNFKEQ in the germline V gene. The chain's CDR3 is CASSQAGGRGADTQYF. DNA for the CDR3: TGTGCCAGCAGCCAAGCAGGGGGGAGAGGGGCAGATACGCAGTATTTT.

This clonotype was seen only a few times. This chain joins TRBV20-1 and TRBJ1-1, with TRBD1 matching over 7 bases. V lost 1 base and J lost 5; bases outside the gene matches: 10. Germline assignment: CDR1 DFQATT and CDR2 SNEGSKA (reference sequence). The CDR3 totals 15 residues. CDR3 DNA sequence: TGCAGTGCTAGAGGCCCTCAGGGGGGAGAAACTGAAGCTTTCTTT. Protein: CSARGPQGGETEAFF.

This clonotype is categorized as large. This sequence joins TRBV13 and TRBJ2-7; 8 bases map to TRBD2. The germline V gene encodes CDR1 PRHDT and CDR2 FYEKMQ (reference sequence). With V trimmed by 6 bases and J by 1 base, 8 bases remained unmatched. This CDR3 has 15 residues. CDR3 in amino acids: CASRARGGFSYEQYF. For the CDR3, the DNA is TGTGCCAGCAGGGCACGGGGGGGCTTTTCCTACGAGCAGTACTTC.

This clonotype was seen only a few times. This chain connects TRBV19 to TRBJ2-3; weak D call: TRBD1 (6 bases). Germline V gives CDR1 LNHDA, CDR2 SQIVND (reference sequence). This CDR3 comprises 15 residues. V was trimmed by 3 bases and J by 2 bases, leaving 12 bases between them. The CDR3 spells CASSMRGSDTDTQYF. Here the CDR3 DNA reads TGTGCCAGTAGTATGAGGGGGAGCGACACAGATACGCAGTATTTT.

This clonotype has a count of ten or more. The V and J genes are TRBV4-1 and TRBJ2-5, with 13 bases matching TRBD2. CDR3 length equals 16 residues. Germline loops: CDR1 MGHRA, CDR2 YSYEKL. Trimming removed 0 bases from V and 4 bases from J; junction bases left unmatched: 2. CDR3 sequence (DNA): TGCGCCAGCAGCCAAGATACTAGCGGGAGGGTAGAGACCCAGTACTTC. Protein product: CASSQDTSGRVETQYF.

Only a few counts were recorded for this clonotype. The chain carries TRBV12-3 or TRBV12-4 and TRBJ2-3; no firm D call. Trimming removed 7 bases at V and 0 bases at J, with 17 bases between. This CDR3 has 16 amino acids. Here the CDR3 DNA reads TGTGCCAGCACTCCCCTAGTACGGCAGAGCACAGATACGCAGTATTTT. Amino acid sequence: CASTPLVRQSTDTQYF.

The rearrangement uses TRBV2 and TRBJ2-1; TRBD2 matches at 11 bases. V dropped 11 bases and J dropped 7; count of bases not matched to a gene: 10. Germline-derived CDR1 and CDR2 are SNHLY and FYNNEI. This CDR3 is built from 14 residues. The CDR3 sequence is CAGRVAGGWNEQFF. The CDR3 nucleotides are TGTGCCGGTAGGGTAGCGGGAGGGTGGAATGAGCAGTTCTTC. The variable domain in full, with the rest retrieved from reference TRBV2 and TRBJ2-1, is EPEVTQTPSHQVTQMGQEVILRCVPISNHLYFYWYRQILGQKVEFLVSFYNNEISEKSEIFDDQFSVERPDGSNFTLKIRSTKLEDSAMYFCAGRVAGGWNEQFFGPGTRLTVL.

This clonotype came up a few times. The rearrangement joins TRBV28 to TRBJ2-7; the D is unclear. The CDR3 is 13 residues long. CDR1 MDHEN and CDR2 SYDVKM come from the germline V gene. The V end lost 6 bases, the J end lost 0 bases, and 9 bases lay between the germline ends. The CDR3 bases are TGTGCCAGCAGGACACTTAGCTCCTACGAGCAGTACTTC. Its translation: CASRTLSSYEQYF.

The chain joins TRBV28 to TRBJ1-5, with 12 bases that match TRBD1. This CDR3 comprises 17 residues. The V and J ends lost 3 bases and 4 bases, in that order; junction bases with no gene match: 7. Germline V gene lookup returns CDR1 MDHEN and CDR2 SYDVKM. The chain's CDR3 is CASSFWDRGPTNQPQHF. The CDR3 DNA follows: TGTGCCAGCAGTTTTTGGGACAGGGGGCCCACGAATCAGCCCCAGCATTTT.

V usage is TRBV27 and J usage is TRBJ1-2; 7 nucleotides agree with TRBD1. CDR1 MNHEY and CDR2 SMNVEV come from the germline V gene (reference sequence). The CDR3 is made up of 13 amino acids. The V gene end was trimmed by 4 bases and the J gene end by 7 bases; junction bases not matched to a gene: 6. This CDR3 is CASSSRQGSGYTF. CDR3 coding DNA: TGTGCCAGCAGTTCCCGACAGGGTTCTGGCTACACCTTC.

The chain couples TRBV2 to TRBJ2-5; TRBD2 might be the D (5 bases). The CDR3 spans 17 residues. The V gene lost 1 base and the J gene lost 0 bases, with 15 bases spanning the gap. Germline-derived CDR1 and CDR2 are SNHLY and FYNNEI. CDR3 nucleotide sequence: TGTGCCAGCAGTGAAGATCTGGACTGGAAAGACCAAGAGACCCAGTACTTC. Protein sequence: CASSEDLDWKDQETQYF.

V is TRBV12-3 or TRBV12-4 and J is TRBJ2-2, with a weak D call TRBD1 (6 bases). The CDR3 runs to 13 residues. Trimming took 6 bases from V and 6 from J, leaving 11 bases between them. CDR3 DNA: TGTGCCAGCAGCCAGGGGTCGGCCGGGGAGCTGTTTTTT. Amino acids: CASSQGSAGELFF.

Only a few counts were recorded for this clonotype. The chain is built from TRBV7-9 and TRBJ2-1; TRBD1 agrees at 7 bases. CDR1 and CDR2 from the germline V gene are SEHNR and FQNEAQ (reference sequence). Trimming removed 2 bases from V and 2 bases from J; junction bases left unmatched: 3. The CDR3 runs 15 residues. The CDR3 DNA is TGTGCCAGCAGCTTAACAGGGGTTCCCTACAATGAGCAGTTCTTC. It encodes CASSLTGVPYNEQFF.